These T cell receptor beta chains were read from a single sample in a study of CXCR3-negative and CXCR3-positive naive CD8 T cells. TCRdb re-analyzed the 5' RACE reads; it lists each CDR3 protein once, without DNA. This repertoire comprises 50,000 to 65,000 distinct CDR3 sequences; its ten largest clones make up approximately 0.8%. The source material was naive CXCR3+ CD8+ T cells from blood. These receptors originate from a human donor in good health. Some clones in this sample may be carry-over from other donors' samples. Each CDR3 is given with its conserved first and last residue. Each record gives: J gene, V gene, CDR3 protein.

j_gene: TRBJ2-6
v_gene: TRBV29-1
CDR3aa: CSVEGTGDSGANVLTF

j_gene: TRBJ2-3
v_gene: TRBV9
CDR3aa: CASSAGGGSDTQYF

j_gene: TRBJ1-1
v_gene: TRBV5-4
CDR3aa: CASSPNWGGNTEAFF

j_gene: TRBJ1-6
v_gene: TRBV11-2
CDR3aa: CASSFAGTLEHLHF

j_gene: TRBJ2-7
v_gene: TRBV7-9
CDR3aa: CASEMSYEQYF

j_gene: TRBJ2-7
v_gene: TRBV5-1
CDR3aa: CASSYSGTGLYEQYF

j_gene: TRBJ1-2
v_gene: TRBV4-3
CDR3aa: CASSQDPGGAGYGYTF

j_gene: TRBJ1-1
v_gene: TRBV7-9
CDR3aa: CASSETGGNTEAFF

j_gene: TRBJ2-7
v_gene: TRBV19
CDR3aa: CASSNQGISYEQYF

j_gene: TRBJ2-7
v_gene: TRBV4-3
CDR3aa: CASSQDRTPSYEQYF

j_gene: TRBJ2-7
v_gene: TRBV7-7
CDR3aa: CASSVERDRGRSEQYF

j_gene: TRBJ2-7
v_gene: TRBV25-1
CDR3aa: CASSRSQGTYEQYF

j_gene: TRBJ2-1
v_gene: TRBV7-2
CDR3aa: CASSLSGYNEQFF

j_gene: TRBJ2-7
v_gene: TRBV12-3/TRBV12-4
CDR3aa: CASGLFPGTGDEQYF

j_gene: TRBJ2-7
v_gene: TRBV4-3
CDR3aa: CASSQSRVGAYEQYF

j_gene: TRBJ2-2
v_gene: TRBV28
CDR3aa: CASRFLTGTGVTGELFF

j_gene: TRBJ1-5
v_gene: TRBV28
CDR3aa: CATVIDEYQPQHF

j_gene: TRBJ1-5
v_gene: TRBV5-6
CDR3aa: CASSFWEQPQHF

j_gene: TRBJ2-7
v_gene: TRBV7-3
CDR3aa: CASSLRQPDYGQYF